The clone carrying this T cell receptor beta chain was seen a single time. These data originate in a study of blood T cells in healthy people across ages. The CDR3 consists of 14 residues. V trimming: 3 bases; J trimming: 10 bases; junction bases outside the gene matches: 5. With a J-beta primer mix and a sample-barcoded 5' primer, a second PCR ran about 6 to 11 cycles. TCRdb analysed the 5' RACE reads with MiXCR anew, one entry per CDR3 protein. The sample lists over 1,500,000 distinct CDR3 sequences; roughly two fifths were seen once. The source material was blood. The chain uses TRBV12-3 or TRBV12-4 and TRBJ1-6, with 8 bases fitting TRBD1. This receptor was taken from a human donor in good health. The CDR3 nucleotides read TGTGCCAGCAGTTTCGGTGCAGGGGGCTCACCCCTCCACTTT. Its translation: CASSFGAGGSPLHF.